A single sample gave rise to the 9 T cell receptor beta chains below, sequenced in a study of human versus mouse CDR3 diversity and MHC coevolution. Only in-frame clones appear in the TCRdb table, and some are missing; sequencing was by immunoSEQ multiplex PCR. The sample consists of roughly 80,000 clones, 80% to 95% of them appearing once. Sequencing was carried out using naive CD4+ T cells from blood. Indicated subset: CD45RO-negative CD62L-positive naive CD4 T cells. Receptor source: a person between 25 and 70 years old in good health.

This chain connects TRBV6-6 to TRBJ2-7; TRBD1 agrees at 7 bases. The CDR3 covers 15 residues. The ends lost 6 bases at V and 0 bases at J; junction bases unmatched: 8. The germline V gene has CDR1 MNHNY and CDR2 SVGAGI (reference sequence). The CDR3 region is CASRTGVRSSYEQYF. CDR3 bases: TGTGCCAGCAGAACAGGGGTTAGAAGCTCCTACGAGCAGTACTTC.

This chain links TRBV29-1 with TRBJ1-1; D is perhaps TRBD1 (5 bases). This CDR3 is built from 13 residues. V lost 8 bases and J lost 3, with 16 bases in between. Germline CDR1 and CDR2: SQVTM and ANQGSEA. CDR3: CSIGQKQDTEAFF. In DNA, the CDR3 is TGCAGCATAGGACAAAAGCAGGACACTGAAGCTTTCTTT.

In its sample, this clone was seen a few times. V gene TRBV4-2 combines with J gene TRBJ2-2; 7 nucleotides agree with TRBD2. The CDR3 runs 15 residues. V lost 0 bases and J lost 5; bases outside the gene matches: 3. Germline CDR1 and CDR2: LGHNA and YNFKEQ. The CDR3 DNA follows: TGTGCCAGCAGCCAAGATAACGGGGGGACCGGGGAGCTGTTTTTT. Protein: CASSQDNGGTGELFF.

CDR3 residues: CASSPGWSSGANVLTF. The CDR3 nucleotides read TGTGCCAGCAGCCCGGGTTGGAGCTCTGGGGCCAACGTCCTGACTTTC. The chain carries TRBV7-3 and TRBJ2-6; D not resolved. Trimming removed 5 bases at V and 0 bases at J, with 11 bases between. Germline lookup yields CDR1 SGHTA and CDR2 FQGTGA. The CDR3 loop spans 16 amino acids.

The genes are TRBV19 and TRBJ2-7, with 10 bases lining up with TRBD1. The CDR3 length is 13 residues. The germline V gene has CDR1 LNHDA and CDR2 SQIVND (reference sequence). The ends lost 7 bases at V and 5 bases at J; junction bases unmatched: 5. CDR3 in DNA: TGTGCCAGTACCCGACAGGGGGCCGACGAGCAGTACTTC. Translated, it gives CASTRQGADEQYF.

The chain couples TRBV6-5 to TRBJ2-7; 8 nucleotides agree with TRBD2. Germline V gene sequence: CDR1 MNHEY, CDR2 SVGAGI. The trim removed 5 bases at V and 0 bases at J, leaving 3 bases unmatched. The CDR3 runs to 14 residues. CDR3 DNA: TGTGCCAGCAGTCGAGCGGGAGTCTCCTACGAGCAGTACTTC. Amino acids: CASSRAGVSYEQYF.

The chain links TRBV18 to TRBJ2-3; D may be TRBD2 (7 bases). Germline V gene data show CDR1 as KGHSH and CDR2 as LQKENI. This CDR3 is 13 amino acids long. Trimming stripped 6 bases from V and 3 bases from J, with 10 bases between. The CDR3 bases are TGTGCCAGCTCCGGGGGGCCGACAGATACGCAGTATTTT. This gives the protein CASSGGPTDTQYF. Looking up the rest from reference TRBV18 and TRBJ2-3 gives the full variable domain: NAGVMQNPRHLVRRRGQEARLRCSPMKGHSHVYWYRQLPEEGLKFMVYLQKENIIDESGMPKERFSAEFPKEGPSILRIQQVVRGDSAAYFCASSGGPTDTQYFGPGTRLTVL.

The CDR3 spells CASNPKGQPAYEQYF. The CDR3 DNA sequence: TGTGCCAGCAACCCGAAGGGACAGCCTGCCTACGAGCAGTACTTC. The chain links TRBV5-6 to TRBJ2-7; 7 bases agree with TRBD1. This CDR3 region has 15 residues. The germline V gene has CDR1 SGHDT and CDR2 YYEEEE. J gave up 2 bases and V 6 bases, and 11 bases lay outside the gene matches.

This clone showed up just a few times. This CDR3 reads CAISEREANTQYF. The CDR3 bases are TGTGCCATCAGTGAGCGGGAGGCTAATACGCAGTATTTT. The genes are TRBV10-3 and TRBJ2-3; 7 positions agree with TRBD2. Germline CDR1 reads ENHRY; CDR2 reads SYGVKD. The CDR3 covers 13 residues. V shed 2 bases and J 7 bases; nucleotides not matched to a gene: 3.